This TCR beta chain was identified during a study of human T cells and chemical hapten exposure. To note about this clonotype: No antigen is known for it.

Time point denoted: healthy volunteer bleed at 6 weeks. Extraction yielded total RNA from whole blood (unfractionated). This CDR3 region has 12 residues. Germline V gives CDR1 SQVTM, CDR2 ANQGSEA. V was cut by 7 bases and J by 3 bases, with 9 bases left in between. TCRdb reanalysed the RACE reads using MiXCR and keeps one entry per CDR3 protein. Of tens of thousands of distinct CDR3 sequences detected, around 5.5% appear once; the ten largest clones hold about 13%. General study findings and limits: Sensitizing with DPC caused no change in TCRs above 1 in 1000 frequency.

Sequencing input: whole blood. The TCR comes from a human donor in good health. Some clones in this sample may be carry-over from other donors' samples. The chain employs TRBV29-1 and TRBJ1-4; D remains ambiguous. The CDR3 reads CSAGRPNEKLFF. In DNA, the CDR3 is TGCAGCGCTGGACGGCCTAATGAAAAACTGTTTTTT.